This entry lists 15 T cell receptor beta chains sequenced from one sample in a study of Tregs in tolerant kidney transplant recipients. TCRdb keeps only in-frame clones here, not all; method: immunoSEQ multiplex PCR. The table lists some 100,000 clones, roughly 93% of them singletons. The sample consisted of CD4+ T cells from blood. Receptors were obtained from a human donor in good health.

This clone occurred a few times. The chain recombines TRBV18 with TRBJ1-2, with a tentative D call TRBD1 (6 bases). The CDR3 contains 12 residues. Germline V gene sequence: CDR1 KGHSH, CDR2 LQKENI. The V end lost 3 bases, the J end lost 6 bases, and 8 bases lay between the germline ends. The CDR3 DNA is TGTGCCAGCTCACCTAACAGGGATGGCTACACCTTC. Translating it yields CASSPNRDGYTF. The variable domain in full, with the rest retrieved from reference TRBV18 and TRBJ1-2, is NAGVMQNPRHLVRRRGQEARLRCSPMKGHSHVYWYRQLPEEGLKFMVYLQKENIIDESGMPKERFSAEFPKEGPSILRIQQVVRGDSAAYFCASSPNRDGYTFGSGTRLTVV.

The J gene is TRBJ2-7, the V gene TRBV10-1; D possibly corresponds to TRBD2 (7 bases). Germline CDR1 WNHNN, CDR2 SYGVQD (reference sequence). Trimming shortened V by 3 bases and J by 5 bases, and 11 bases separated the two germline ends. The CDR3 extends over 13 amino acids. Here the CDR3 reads CASSEGGRDEQYF. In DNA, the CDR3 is TGCGCCAGCAGTGAAGGGGGGAGGGACGAGCAGTACTTC.

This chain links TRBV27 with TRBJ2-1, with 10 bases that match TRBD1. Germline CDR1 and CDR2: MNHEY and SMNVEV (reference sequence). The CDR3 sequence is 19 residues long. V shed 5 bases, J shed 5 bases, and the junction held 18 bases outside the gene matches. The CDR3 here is CASSRLYNLRDRGHNEQFF. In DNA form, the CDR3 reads TGTGCCAGCAGTCGACTCTACAACCTCCGGGACAGGGGCCACAATGAGCAGTTCTTC.

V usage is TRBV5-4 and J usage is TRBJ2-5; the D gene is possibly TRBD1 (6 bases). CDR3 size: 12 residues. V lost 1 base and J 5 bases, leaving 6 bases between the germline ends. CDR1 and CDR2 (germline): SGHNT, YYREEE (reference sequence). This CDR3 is CASSLQGETQYF. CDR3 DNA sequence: TGTGCCAGCAGCTTGCAGGGGGAGACCCAGTACTTC.

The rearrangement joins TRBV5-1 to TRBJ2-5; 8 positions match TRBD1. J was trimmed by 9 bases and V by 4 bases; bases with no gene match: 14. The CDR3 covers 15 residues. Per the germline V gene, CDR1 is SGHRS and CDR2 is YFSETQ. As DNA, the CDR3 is TGCGCCAGCAGCCACGGGACAGGAGATACAGGCGCCCAGTACTTC. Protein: CASSHGTGDTGAQYF.

CDR3 sequence reads: CASSWKAIAGGETQYF. The DNA of the CDR3 is TGTGCCAGCAGCTGGAAAGCGATAGCGGGGGGAGAGACCCAGTACTTC. The rearrangement links TRBV5-4 to TRBJ2-5; 10 nucleotides align to TRBD2. The CDR3 runs 16 residues. V lost 3 bases, J lost 4 bases, and 9 bases stayed unmatched. CDR1 and CDR2 (germline): SGHNT, YYREEE (reference sequence). The whole variable domain, remainder taken from reference TRBV5-4 and TRBJ2-5, is ETGVTQSPTHLIKTRGQQVTLRCSSQSGHNTVSWYQQALGQGPQFIFQYYREEENGRGNFPPRFSGLQFPNYSSELNVNALELDDSALYLCASSWKAIAGGETQYFGPGTRLLVL.

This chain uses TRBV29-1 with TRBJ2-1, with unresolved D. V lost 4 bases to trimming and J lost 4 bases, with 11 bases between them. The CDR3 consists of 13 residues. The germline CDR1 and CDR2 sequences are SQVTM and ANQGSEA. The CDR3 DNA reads TGCAGCGTTGCGAAGGGTACTTACAATGAGCAGTTCTTC. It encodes CSVAKGTYNEQFF.

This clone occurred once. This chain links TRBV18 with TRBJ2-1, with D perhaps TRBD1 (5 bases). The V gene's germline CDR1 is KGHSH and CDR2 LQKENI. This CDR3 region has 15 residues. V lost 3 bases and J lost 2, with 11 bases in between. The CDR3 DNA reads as TGTGCCAGCTCACCGCCTGGGGCCCCCTACAATGAGCAGTTCTTC. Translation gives CASSPPGAPYNEQFF.

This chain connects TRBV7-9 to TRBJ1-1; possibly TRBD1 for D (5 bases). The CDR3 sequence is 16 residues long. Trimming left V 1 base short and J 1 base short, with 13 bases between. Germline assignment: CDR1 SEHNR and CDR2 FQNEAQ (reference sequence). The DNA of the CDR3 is TGTGCCAGCAGCTTAGGGCGGGGACGGGGGAACACTGAAGCTTTCTTT. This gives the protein CASSLGRGRGNTEAFF.

The CDR3 is CASSFPMNGRGSYNEQFF. As DNA, the CDR3 is TGTGCCAGCAGCTTCCCAATGAACGGGAGGGGATCCTACAATGAGCAGTTCTTC. V usage is TRBV7-8 and J usage is TRBJ2-1, with 8 bases that match TRBD2. V lost 3 bases, J lost 1 base, and 11 bases stayed unmatched. The CDR3 extends over 18 amino acids. Germline-derived CDR1 and CDR2 are SGHVS and FQNEAQ. Together with reference TRBV7-8 and TRBJ2-1, the CDR3 gives the full variable domain: GAGVSQSPRYKVAKRGQDVALRCDPISGHVSLFWYQQALGQGPEFLTYFQNEAQLDKSGLPSDRFFAERPEGSVSTLKIQRTQQEDSAVYLCASSFPMNGRGSYNEQFFGPGTRLTVL.

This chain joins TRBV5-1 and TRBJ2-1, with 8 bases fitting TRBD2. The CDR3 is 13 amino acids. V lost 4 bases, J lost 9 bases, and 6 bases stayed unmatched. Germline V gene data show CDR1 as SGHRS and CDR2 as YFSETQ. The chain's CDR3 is CASSPSGSTEQFF. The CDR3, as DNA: TGCGCCAGCAGCCCCAGCGGGAGTACTGAGCAGTTCTTC.

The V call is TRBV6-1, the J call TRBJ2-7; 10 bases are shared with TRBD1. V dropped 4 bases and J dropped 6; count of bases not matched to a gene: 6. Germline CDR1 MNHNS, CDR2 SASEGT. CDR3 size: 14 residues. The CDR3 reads CASSGDRGLGEQYF. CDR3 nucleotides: TGTGCCAGCAGTGGTGACAGGGGGCTCGGCGAGCAGTACTTC.

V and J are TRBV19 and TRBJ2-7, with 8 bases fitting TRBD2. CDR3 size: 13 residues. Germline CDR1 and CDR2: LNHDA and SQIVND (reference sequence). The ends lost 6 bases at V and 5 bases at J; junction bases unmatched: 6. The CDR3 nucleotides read TGTGCCAGTAGGGGACTAGATGGGAACGAGCAGTACTTC. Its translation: CASRGLDGNEQYF.

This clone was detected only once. For the CDR3, the DNA is TGCGCCAGCAGCGTGAACACCGGGGAGCTGTTTTTT. Protein product: CASSVNTGELFF. The chain carries TRBV5-1 and TRBJ2-2, with no clear D. The CDR3 length is 12 residues. Germline V gene data show CDR1 as SGHRS and CDR2 as YFSETQ. V was clipped by 4 bases and J by 1 base, with 2 bases between them.

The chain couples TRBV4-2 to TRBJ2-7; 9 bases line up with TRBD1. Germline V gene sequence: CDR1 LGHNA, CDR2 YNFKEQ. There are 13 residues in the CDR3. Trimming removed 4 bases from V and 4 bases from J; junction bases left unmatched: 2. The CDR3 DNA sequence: TGTGCCAGCAGCCGGGACAGGGCTTACGAGCAGTACTTC. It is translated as CASSRDRAYEQYF.